This TCR beta chain appears in the sequencing data of a study of control samples from healthy donors and cancer patients. Trimming stripped 3 bases from V and 2 bases from J, with 8 bases between. CDR1 is MNHEY, CDR2 SVGEGT, per germline. The CDR3 spans 13 residues. Here immunoSEQ multiplex PCR was the method, and the copy in TCRdb shows in-frame clones only, minus some. Of 150,000 to 200,000 clones listed, around 90% are singletons. This clonotype originated in a woman between 45 and 60 years old in good health. Sample: blood. The rearrangement joins TRBV6-2 or TRBV6-3 to TRBJ2-7; D gene unclear. As DNA, the CDR3 is TGTGCCAGCAGTTATGCTCGTGCCTACGAGCAGTACTTC. Amino acids: CASSYARAYEQYF.